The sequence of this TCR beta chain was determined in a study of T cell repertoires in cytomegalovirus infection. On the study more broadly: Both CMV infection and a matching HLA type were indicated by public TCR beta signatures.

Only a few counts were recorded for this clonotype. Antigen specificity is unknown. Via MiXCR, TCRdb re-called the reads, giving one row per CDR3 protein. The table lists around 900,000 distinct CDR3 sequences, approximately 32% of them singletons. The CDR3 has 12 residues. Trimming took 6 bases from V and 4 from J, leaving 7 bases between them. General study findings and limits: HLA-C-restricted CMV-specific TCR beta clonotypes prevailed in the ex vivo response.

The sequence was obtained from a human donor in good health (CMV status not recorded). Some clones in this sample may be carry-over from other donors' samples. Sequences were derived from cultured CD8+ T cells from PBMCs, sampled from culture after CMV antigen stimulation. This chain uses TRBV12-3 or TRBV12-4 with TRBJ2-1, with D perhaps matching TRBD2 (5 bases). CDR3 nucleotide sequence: TGTGCCAGCAGGGACTTTTACAATGAGCAGTTCTTC. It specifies CASRDFYNEQFF.